Listed below are T cell receptor beta chains from one sample, sequenced in a study of T cell repertoires in ileal Crohn's disease. The repertoire was sequenced with immunoSEQ multiplex PCR; TCRdb's copy has only in-frame clones and lacks some. The repertoire has 55,000 to 65,000 clones, roughly nine tenths of them found once; the top ten carry about 2.1%. The sample consisted of ileal tissue. Every receptor here comes from an adult with Crohn's disease. Each CDR3 is given with its conserved first and last residue. The D gene is left open where the match is weak. The size field is filled for only some rows; it gives once, few, many or a size class.

D gene,V gene,J gene,clone size,CDR3 DNA,CDR3 protein
.,TRBV7-9,TRBJ1-2,.,TGTGCCAGCAGCTTGGTCGGCGGCGACAGCTATGGCTACACCTTC,CASSLVGGDSYGYTF
.,TRBV18,TRBJ1-3,.,TGTGCCAGCTCGTCCGCTGGAAACACCATATATTTT,CASSSAGNTIYF
.,TRBV7-6,TRBJ2-5,.,TGTGCCAGCAGCTTAGTTCGACAGAGCCAAGAGACCCAGTACTTC,CASSLVRQSQETQYF
TRBD2,TRBV7-2,TRBJ2-1,.,TGTGCCAGCAGCTTAGAGGGAGGGTCCTACAATGAGCAGTTCTTC,CASSLEGGSYNEQFF
TRBD2,TRBV5-4,TRBJ2-1,.,TGTGCCAGCAGCCCACAGGCGGGAGGGAATGAGCAGTTCTTC,CASSPQAGGNEQFF
.,TRBV18,TRBJ1-5,.,TGTGCCAGCTCACCCATGACAGCCGACAATCAGCCCCAGCATTTT,CASSPMTADNQPQHF
.,TRBV15,TRBJ1-5,.,TGTGCCACCAGCAAAGAACAGGGTAGCAATCAGCCCCAGCATTTT,CATSKEQGSNQPQHF
.,TRBV25-1,TRBJ2-2,once,TGTGCCAGCAGTACTCCAAATAGAGGATTTAACACCGGGGAGCTGTTTTTT,CASSTPNRGFNTGELFF
.,TRBV29-1,TRBJ2-7,once,TGCAGCGTTGAACTAACAGATTACGAGCAGTACTTC,CSVELTDYEQYF
.,TRBV9,TRBJ2-1,.,TGTGCCAGCAGCGGACGACTAGGGAACAATGAGCAGTTCTTC,CASSGRLGNNEQFF
.,TRBV27,TRBJ1-4,once,TGTGCCAGCAGTTTAATCCCGACGGGGGTTAATGAAAAACTGTTTTTT,CASSLIPTGVNEKLFF
TRBD1,TRBV5-1,TRBJ2-2,.,TGCGCCAGCAGCGACACAGGGGGCGTCGGGGAGCTGTTTTTT,CASSDTGGVGELFF
TRBD1,TRBV5-6,TRBJ1-1,.,TGTGCCAGCAGCTTCTTCGTCGGACAGGCGACAGTTGAAGCTTTCTTT,CASSFFVGQATVEAFF
TRBD1,TRBV28,TRBJ1-4,.,TGTGCCAGCAGTTGGAGAACAGGGGCCCATGAAAAACTGTTTTTT,CASSWRTGAHEKLFF
.,TRBV9,TRBJ2-2,.,TGTGCCAGCAGCCTAACCGGGGAGCTGTTTTTT,CASSLTGELFF
TRBD2,TRBV29-1,TRBJ2-3,few,TGCAGCGTTGAACCTAGCGGGAGGACCACAGATACGCAGTATTTT,CSVEPSGRTTDTQYF
TRBD1,TRBV2,TRBJ1-6,.,TGTGCCAGCAATAGGGACAGGGGGATTTCACCCCTCCACTTT,CASNRDRGISPLHF
.,TRBV15,TRBJ1-2,once,TGTGCCACCAGCAGAGATCGAAGGCAACCCGGGGGCTACACCTTC,CATSRDRRQPGGYTF
.,TRBV19,TRBJ1-2,.,TGTGCCAGTAGTATAGGAGGGGGACGGACGAACCATGGCTACACCTTC,CASSIGGGRTNHGYTF
TRBD2,TRBV5-4,TRBJ2-5,.,TGTGCCAGCAGCTCCTTAGCGGGAGGGCGGGAGGAGACCCAGTACTTC,CASSSLAGGREETQYF
.,TRBV5-6,TRBJ2-1,.,TGTGCCAGCAGCTTTAGAGATGAGCAGTTCTTC,CASSFRDEQFF
TRBD1,TRBV2,TRBJ2-3,.,TGTGCCAGCCTTGCGACAGGGGAACATACGCAGTATTTT,CASLATGEHTQYF
TRBD1,TRBV7-9,TRBJ1-2,once,TGTGCCAGCTCGGGGGGACAGGGGTCCCGTGGCTACACCTTC,CASSGGQGSRGYTF
.,TRBV7-2,TRBJ2-7,.,TGTGCCAGCAGCTTAGGGACAGCGATTTACGAGCAGTACTTC,CASSLGTAIYEQYF
TRBD2,TRBV18,TRBJ2-3,.,TGTGCCAGCTCACCCTCTAGCGGGGGATCACAGAATACGCAGTATTTT,CASSPSSGGSQNTQYF
.,TRBV6-6,TRBJ2-2,.,TGTGCCAGCAGTTATCAGGTTTCGAACACCGGGGAGCTGTTTTTT,CASSYQVSNTGELFF
TRBD2,TRBV29-1,TRBJ2-5,.,TGCAGCGTAGGCGGGAGCTCGGAGACCCAGTACTTC,CSVGGSSETQYF
.,TRBV7-8,TRBJ2-7,.,TGTGCCAGCAGCCCCGGACAGCGGATGGGCGAGCAGTACTTC,CASSPGQRMGEQYF
.,TRBV6-6,TRBJ1-5,.,TGTGCCAGCAGGGAGACGGCGGGCCGGCCCCAGCATTTT,CASRETAGRPQHF
.,TRBV2,TRBJ1-1,.,TGTGCCAGCAGTGAACAGACAGCCATGAACACTGAAGCTTTCTTT,CASSEQTAMNTEAFF
TRBD2,TRBV10-2,TRBJ2-5,.,TGCGCCAGCAGTGGGCTAGCGGGATTAAGTGTCGAGACCCAGTACTTC,CASSGLAGLSVETQYF
.,TRBV18,TRBJ2-7,.,TGTGCCAGCTCACTGGACAGCCTATCCTACGAGCAGTACTTC,CASSLDSLSYEQYF
TRBD1,TRBV5-1,TRBJ1-4,.,TGCGCCAGCAGCTTGGTCCCACAGGGGTTGAGTGAAAAACTGTTTTTT,CASSLVPQGLSEKLFF
.,TRBV7-6,TRBJ2-2,.,TGTGCCAGCAGCCCCCAGTGGGCAGGGATCACCACCGGGGAGCTGTTTTTT,CASSPQWAGITTGELFF
.,TRBV7-2,TRBJ1-2,.,TGTGCCAGCAGCCCCAGGGTGCCCATCTATGGCTACACCTTC,CASSPRVPIYGYTF
.,TRBV7-8,TRBJ1-1,.,TGTGCCAGCAGCTTAAGAGGGGACTTGAACACTGAAGCTTTCTTT,CASSLRGDLNTEAFF
TRBD1,TRBV19,TRBJ1-5,.,TGTGCCAGTTCCCCCCGGCGACAGGGTAGCAATCAGCCCCAGCATTTT,CASSPRRQGSNQPQHF
TRBD1,TRBV2,TRBJ1-4,.,TGTGCCAGCAGGAAACAGGGACAGACTAATGAAAAACTGTTTTTT,CASRKQGQTNEKLFF
TRBD1,TRBV10-1,TRBJ1-6,.,TGCGCCAGCAATACGACTCTTAAGGGGGCGGCACCCCTCCACTTT,CASNTTLKGAAPLHF
.,TRBV5-6,TRBJ1-5,.,TGTGCCAGCAGCCTTGGACAGAGCAATCAGCCCCAGCATTTT,CASSLGQSNQPQHF
.,TRBV5-1,TRBJ1-5,.,TGCGCCAGCAGCTTGGAGGGAGGGCGCAATCAGCCCCAGCATTTT,CASSLEGGRNQPQHF
.,TRBV6-1,TRBJ1-2,.,TGTGCCAGCAGTGAAGCCAAAGGGAGGGCGGGTGGCTACACCTTC,CASSEAKGRAGGYTF
TRBD2,TRBV5-1,TRBJ2-3,.,TGCGCCAGCAGCTTGGCAGTAGCGGGGAGCACAGATACGCAGTATTTT,CASSLAVAGSTDTQYF